There are many counts of the clone carrying this T cell receptor beta chain. The entry originates in a study of Graves' ophthalmopathy and Graves' hyperthyroidism. Study-level background: Peripheral blood was gathered at the point of initial diagnosis, before any treatment started.

Germline-derived CDR1 and CDR2 are MNHNS and SASEGT. Losses at the gene ends were 6 bases for V and 6 bases for J; bases not matched to a gene: 10. CDR3 length equals 14 residues. RNA transcripts were the template, and TCR beta CDR3 regions were amplified from them. Second-round multiplex PCR came after first-round RT-PCR with HTBI primers. From the multiplex PCR reads, TCRdb called clonotypes with MiXCR, one entry per CDR3 protein. The profile covers over 500,000 distinct CDR3 sequences, with about 20% appearing a single time and roughly 7.4% taken by the ten largest. The receptor's source is a woman between 18 and 29 years old with stable Graves' hyperthyroidism. Some clones in this sample may be carry-over from other donors' samples. Sequenced material: peripheral blood. J is TRBJ1-1 and V is TRBV6-1, with TRBD1 identical over 7 bases. CDR3 coding DNA: TGTGCCAGCAGCTCACCGGGACAGACTCCTGAAGCTTTCTTT. It translates to CASSSPGQTPEAFF.